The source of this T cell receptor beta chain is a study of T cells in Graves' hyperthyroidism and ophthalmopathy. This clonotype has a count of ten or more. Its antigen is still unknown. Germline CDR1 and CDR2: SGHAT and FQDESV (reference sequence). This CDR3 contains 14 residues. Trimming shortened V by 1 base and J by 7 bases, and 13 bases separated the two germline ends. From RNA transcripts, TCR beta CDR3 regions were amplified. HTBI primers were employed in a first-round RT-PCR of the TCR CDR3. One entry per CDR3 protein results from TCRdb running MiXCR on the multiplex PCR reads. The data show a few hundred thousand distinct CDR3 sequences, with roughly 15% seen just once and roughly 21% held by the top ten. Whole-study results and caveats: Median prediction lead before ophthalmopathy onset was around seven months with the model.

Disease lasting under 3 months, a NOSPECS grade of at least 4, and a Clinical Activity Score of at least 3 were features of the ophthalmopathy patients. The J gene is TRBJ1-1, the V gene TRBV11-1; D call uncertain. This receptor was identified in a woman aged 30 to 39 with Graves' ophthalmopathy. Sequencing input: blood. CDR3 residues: CASSLGLSRSEAFF. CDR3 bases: TGTGCCAGCAGCTTAGGATTGTCTAGGAGTGAAGCTTTCTTT. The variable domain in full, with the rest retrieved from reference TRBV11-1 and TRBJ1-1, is EAEVAQSPRYKITEKSQAVAFWCDPISGHATLYWYRQILGQGPELLVQFQDESVVDDSQLPKDRFSAERLKGVDSTLKIQPAELGDSAMYLCASSLGLSRSEAFFGQGTRLTVV.